This is a list of T cell receptor beta chains from one sample in a study of blood T cell repertoires in COVID-19. Clones were read by immunoSEQ multiplex PCR, and TCRdb kept only the in-frame ones, dropping some. The repertoire holds around 450,000 clones, with roughly 89% as singletons. The sample consisted of peripheral blood. These receptor sequences come from a woman between 25 and 40 years old with acute or convalescent COVID-19. Both conserved end residues are part of each CDR3. Fields, in order: V gene, clone size, D gene, J gene, CDR3 DNA, CDR3 protein. A D gene is named only where the DNA matches it firmly. Some rows mark clone size as missing; the rest say once, few, many or name a class of expanded clone.

v_gene: TRBV2
abundance: few
d_gene: -
j_gene: TRBJ1-1
CDR3nt: TGTGCCAGCGCCGATCCACTTAGACAGTCATTGAACACTGAAGCTTTCTTT
CDR3aa: CASADPLRQSLNTEAFF

v_gene: TRBV29-1
abundance: -
d_gene: TRBD2
j_gene: TRBJ2-1
CDR3nt: TGCAGCTCGATAACCGGGAGCGGGGGCTCCTACAATGAGCAGTTCTTC
CDR3aa: CSSITGSGGSYNEQFF

v_gene: TRBV20-1
abundance: -
d_gene: TRBD1
j_gene: TRBJ1-1
CDR3nt: TGCAGTGCTCGAGACAGGGTTTCAGCTTTCTTT
CDR3aa: CSARDRVSAFF

v_gene: TRBV29-1
abundance: -
d_gene: -
j_gene: TRBJ1-1
CDR3nt: TGCAGCGTTGAACGACAGTCTTTGAACACTGAAGCTTTCTTT
CDR3aa: CSVERQSLNTEAFF

v_gene: TRBV21-1
abundance: -
d_gene: -
j_gene: TRBJ1-2
CDR3nt: TGTGCCAGCGAAGGGGCAGGGGGGTATGGCTACACCTTC
CDR3aa: CASEGAGGYGYTF

v_gene: TRBV15
abundance: -
d_gene: TRBD1
j_gene: TRBJ2-2
CDR3nt: TGTGCCACCAGCAGAGGTACAGGGGGGACCGGGGAGCTGTTTTTT
CDR3aa: CATSRGTGGTGELFF

v_gene: TRBV18
abundance: -
d_gene: TRBD2
j_gene: TRBJ2-3
CDR3nt: TGTGCCAGCTCACCATTGACACCAGACCTAGCGGGGGCCGATACGCAGTATTTT
CDR3aa: CASSPLTPDLAGADTQYF

v_gene: TRBV6-5
abundance: -
d_gene: -
j_gene: TRBJ2-5
CDR3nt: TGTGCCATCTTGATAGATTTACTGGAGACCCAGTACTTC
CDR3aa: CAILIDLLETQYF

v_gene: TRBV6-1
abundance: -
d_gene: TRBD2
j_gene: TRBJ2-1
CDR3nt: TGTGCCAGCAGTGAATGGCGGGGGGGCATTAGTTCCTACAATGAGCAGTTCTTC
CDR3aa: CASSEWRGGISSYNEQFF

v_gene: TRBV12-5
abundance: -
d_gene: -
j_gene: TRBJ1-5
CDR3nt: TGTGCTAGTGGTTTGCTCGACGGGGGAAATCAGCCCCAGCATTTT
CDR3aa: CASGLLDGGNQPQHF

v_gene: TRBV7-2
abundance: -
d_gene: -
j_gene: TRBJ1-2
CDR3nt: TGTGCCAGCAGCTTAATAGGGGTGAGCGGCTACACCTTC
CDR3aa: CASSLIGVSGYTF

v_gene: TRBV20-1
abundance: -
d_gene: -
j_gene: TRBJ1-1
CDR3nt: TGCAGTGCGCCGTGGGCCACTGAAGCTTTCTTT
CDR3aa: CSAPWATEAFF

v_gene: TRBV5-5
abundance: -
d_gene: TRBD2
j_gene: TRBJ2-7
CDR3nt: TGTGCCAGCAGCTTTGGGGGGACTAGCGGGTACGAGCAGTACTTC
CDR3aa: CASSFGGTSGYEQYF

v_gene: TRBV27
abundance: -
d_gene: TRBD1
j_gene: TRBJ2-1
CDR3nt: TGTGCCAGCAGTCAACACCAGGGGGCGCCGTGGAATGAGCAGTTCTTC
CDR3aa: CASSQHQGAPWNEQFF

v_gene: TRBV7-9
abundance: -
d_gene: -
j_gene: TRBJ1-4
CDR3nt: TGTGCCAGCAGTAACAGGGTCTCAACTAATGAAAAACTGTTTTTT
CDR3aa: CASSNRVSTNEKLFF

v_gene: TRBV19
abundance: -
d_gene: TRBD1
j_gene: TRBJ2-5
CDR3nt: TGTGCCAGTAGGCCCCGGACAGGTTCAACGATAGGGTGGGAGACCCAGTACTTC
CDR3aa: CASRPRTGSTIGWETQYF

v_gene: TRBV7-9
abundance: -
d_gene: -
j_gene: TRBJ1-1
CDR3nt: TGTGCCAGCAGCTCCCTGCGAAAAACTGAAGCTTTCTTT
CDR3aa: CASSSLRKTEAFF

v_gene: TRBV7-9
abundance: -
d_gene: -
j_gene: TRBJ1-1
CDR3nt: TGTGCCAGCAGCTCAGGGGTAGGGGACACTGAAGCTTTCTTT
CDR3aa: CASSSGVGDTEAFF

v_gene: TRBV5-1
abundance: -
d_gene: -
j_gene: TRBJ2-3
CDR3nt: TGCGCCAGCAGCGGACGGACAGGCACAGATACGCAGTATTTT
CDR3aa: CASSGRTGTDTQYF

v_gene: TRBV5-6
abundance: -
d_gene: TRBD1
j_gene: TRBJ2-7
CDR3nt: TGTGCCAGCAGCGGTGGGACAGCTGCCCTGGAGCAGTACTTC
CDR3aa: CASSGGTAALEQYF

v_gene: TRBV28
abundance: -
d_gene: -
j_gene: TRBJ2-7
CDR3nt: TGTGCCAGCGGGATAGGGGTTCTTGGCACCTACGAGCAGTACTTC
CDR3aa: CASGIGVLGTYEQYF